This TCR beta chain was recorded in a study of human T cells and chemical hapten exposure (dated by TCRdb to the early 2020s). General notes on the study: For sensitization, 2% DPC in acetone was applied to a 2 cm by 2 cm area of upper inner arm skin. Weekly therapeutic DPC doses were additionally applied to the scalp of patients throughout the approximately 25-week study period. Patch testing on the upper back used Finn chambers containing 0.01% DPC, with scoring done after 6 days according to International Contact Dermatitis Research Group standards. The mostly female patient cohort included alopecia areata with under or over 50% scalp involvement, alopecia totalis and alopecia universalis. Libraries were combined into a pool for sequencing, and differences in TCR yield between samples came mainly from small differences in library volumes within the pool. Peripheral blood TCR repertoire changes were tracked in vivo in alopecia patients during primary and secondary sensitization to the hapten diphenylcyclopropenone (DPC). Blood was sampled from patients pre-sensitization (week 0) and at 2, 6 and about 24 weeks after DPC sensitization. Blood for TCR sequencing was provided by twenty-nine alopecia patients at one to four time points (pre-sensitization, 2, 6 and 24 weeks).

What the time point label conveys for this sample: pre-sensitization, week 0. The sample's treatment or condition label, in plain terms: therapeutic diphenylcyclopropenone sensitization with weekly scalp DPC. At each patch-test visit, blood was drawn before the patch test was applied. Patients were eligible if aged 18 to 70, diagnosed with alopecia and judged suitable for DPC therapy, and pregnant patients were excluded. Total RNA was extracted from unfractionated whole blood that had been collected in Tempus Blood RNA tubes. Paper-wide results and their limitations: Repeated subsampling changed both the strength of the expansion versus patch-test correlation and the threshold at which the correlation became significant. No change with DPC sensitization was found in the number of TCRs above 1 in 1000 frequency, and no evidence of global repertoire structure alterations was found. A positive correlation was found between the number of PT1 expanded TCRs and patch test score, with significance reached at thresholds 8, 16 and 32 but not 4. Because all patients had alopecia, a presumed autoimmune disease, the immune response of the patients might differ from that of healthy individuals. Significantly more large CDR3 similarity clusters were formed by expanded TCRs than by pre-sensitization or healthy control sets, consistent with antigen-driven responses.

Libraries were constructed by RACE. The instrument given in TCRdb is NextSeq 500. Library preparation attached unique molecular identifiers to individual cDNA molecules for quantitative, reproducible TCR counting. From each blood RNA sample, both TCR alpha and TCR beta chains were sequenced. In the authors' own workflow: Samples had a median of about 96,000 TCRs, with a range from roughly 20,000 to 690,600. The Decombinator software suite was used to annotate V, J and CDR3 in the TCR reads. For PS versus PT1 abundance plots, all samples were subsampled to the same number of TCRs (28,000). Expanded TCRs were defined as absent before sensitization and observed at least eight times at the 2-week time point. TCRdb cleaned the public reads at Q25 with fastp, built clones with MiXCR and kept in-frame beta chains. Duplicate CDR3 protein sequences are folded into a single record with the most common DNA and genes. The authors' filters were not applied to this entry. The sample table shows roughly 260,000 distinct CDR3 sequences, and 7.5% to 9% are seen once. Of the sample, roughly 2.5% is held by the ten largest clones.

CDR1 and CDR2 are drawn from the germline V gene: LGHNA, YSLEER. Trimming costs V 0 bases and J 5 bases, and their ends lie 13 bases apart. From the cysteine through the phenylalanine, the CDR3 covers 16 amino acids. The sequence is cut down to CDR3 DNA, 48 bases in frame from base 1. This clonotype came up a few times. Its antigen remains undetermined. No base quality information exists; no much larger clone differs at one position. The TCR originated in a woman aged 40-49 years with alopecia areata. Some clones in this sample may be carry-over from other donors' samples. The chain employs TRBV4-3 and TRBJ1-4; no confident D gene assignment can be made. This sample comprised whole blood, obtained in connection with sensitization to the hapten diphenylcyclopropenone (DPC). The CDR3 protein sequence reads: CASSQDRALSNEKLFF. In nucleotide form, the sequence is TGCGCCAGCAGCCAAGACCGGGCCTTGAGCAATGAAAAACTGTTTTTT.